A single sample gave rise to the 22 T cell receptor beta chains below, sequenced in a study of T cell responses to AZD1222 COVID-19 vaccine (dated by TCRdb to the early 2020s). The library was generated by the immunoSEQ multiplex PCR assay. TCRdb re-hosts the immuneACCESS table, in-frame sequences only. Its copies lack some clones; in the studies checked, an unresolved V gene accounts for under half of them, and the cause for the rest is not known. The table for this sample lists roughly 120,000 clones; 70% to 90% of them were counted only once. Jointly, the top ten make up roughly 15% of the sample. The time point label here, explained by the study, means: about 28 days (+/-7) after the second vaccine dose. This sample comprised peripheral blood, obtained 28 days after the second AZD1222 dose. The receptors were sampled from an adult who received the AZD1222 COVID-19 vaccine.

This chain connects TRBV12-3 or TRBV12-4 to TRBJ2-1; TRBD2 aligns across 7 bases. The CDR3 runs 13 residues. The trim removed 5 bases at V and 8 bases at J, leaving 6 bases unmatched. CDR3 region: CASSPGLDYEQFF. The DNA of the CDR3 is TGTGCCAGCAGTCCAGGACTAGACTATGAGCAGTTCTTC.

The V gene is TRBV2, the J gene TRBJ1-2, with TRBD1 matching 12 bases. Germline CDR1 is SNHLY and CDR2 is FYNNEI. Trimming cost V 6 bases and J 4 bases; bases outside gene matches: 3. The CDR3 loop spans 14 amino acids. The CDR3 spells CASRGQGAGYGYTF. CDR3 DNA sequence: TGTGCCAGCAGGGGACAGGGGGCAGGCTATGGCTACACCTTC.

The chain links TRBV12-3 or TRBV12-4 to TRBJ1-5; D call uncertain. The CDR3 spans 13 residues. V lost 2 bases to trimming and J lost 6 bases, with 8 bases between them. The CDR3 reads CASSLLLGQPQHF. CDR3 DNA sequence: TGTGCCAGCAGTTTACTATTGGGTCAGCCCCAGCATTTT.

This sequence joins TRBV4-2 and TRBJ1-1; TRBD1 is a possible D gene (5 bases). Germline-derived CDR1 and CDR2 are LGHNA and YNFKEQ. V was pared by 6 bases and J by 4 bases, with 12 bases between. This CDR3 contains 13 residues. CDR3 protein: CASRKPGGTEAFF. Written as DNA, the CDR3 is TGTGCCAGCAGAAAGCCCGGGGGCACTGAAGCTTTCTTT.

The CDR3 is CASSDGLFYSNQPQHF. DNA of the CDR3: TGTGCCAGCAGTGACGGCCTCTTCTATAGCAATCAGCCCCAGCATTTT. The chain combines TRBV6-1 with TRBJ1-5; no clear D. The CDR3 consists of 16 residues. Between the trimmed V and J ends, which lost 3 bases and 0 bases, there was a span of 12 bases. CDR1 MNHNS and CDR2 SASEGT come from the germline V gene.

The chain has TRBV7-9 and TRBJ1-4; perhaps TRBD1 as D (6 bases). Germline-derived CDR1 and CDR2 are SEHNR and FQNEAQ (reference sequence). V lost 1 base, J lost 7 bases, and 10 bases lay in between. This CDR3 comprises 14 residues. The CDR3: CASSLGTVLEKLFF. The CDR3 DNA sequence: TGTGCCAGCAGCTTAGGGACAGTCCTTGAAAAACTGTTTTTT.

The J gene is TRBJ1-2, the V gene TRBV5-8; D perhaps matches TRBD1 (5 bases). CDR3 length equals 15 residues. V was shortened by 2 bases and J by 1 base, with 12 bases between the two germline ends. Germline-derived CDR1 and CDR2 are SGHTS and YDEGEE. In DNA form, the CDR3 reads TGTGCCAGCAGCTTAGGTGGGACCATTAACTATGGCTACACCTTC. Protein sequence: CASSLGGTINYGYTF.

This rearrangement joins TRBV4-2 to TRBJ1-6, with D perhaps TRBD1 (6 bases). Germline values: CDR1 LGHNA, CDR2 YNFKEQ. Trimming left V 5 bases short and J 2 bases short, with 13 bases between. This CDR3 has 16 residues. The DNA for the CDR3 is TGTGCCAGCAGCATTTGGACAGTCCCCTATAATTCACCCCTCCACTTT. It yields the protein CASSIWTVPYNSPLHF.

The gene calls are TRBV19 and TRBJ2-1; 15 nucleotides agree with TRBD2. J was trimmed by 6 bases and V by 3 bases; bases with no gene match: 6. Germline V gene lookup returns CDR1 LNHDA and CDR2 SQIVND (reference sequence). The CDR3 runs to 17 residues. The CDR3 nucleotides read TGTGCCAGTAGTATCGGACTAGCGGGAGGGTGGGGCAATGAGCAGTTCTTC. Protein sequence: CASSIGLAGGWGNEQFF.

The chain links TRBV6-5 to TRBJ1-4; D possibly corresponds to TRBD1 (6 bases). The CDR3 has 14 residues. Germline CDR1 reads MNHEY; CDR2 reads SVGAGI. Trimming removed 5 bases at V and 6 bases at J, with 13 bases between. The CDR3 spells CASSRTGSDEKLFF. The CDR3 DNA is TGTGCCAGCAGTCGCACAGGGTCGGATGAAAAACTGTTTTTT.

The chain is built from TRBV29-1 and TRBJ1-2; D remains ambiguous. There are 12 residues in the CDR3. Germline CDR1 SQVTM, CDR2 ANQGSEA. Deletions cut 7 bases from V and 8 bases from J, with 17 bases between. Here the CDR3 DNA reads TGCAGCGGCGCGTCGGTTGCAGGAGGCTACACCTTC. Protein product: CSGASVAGGYTF.

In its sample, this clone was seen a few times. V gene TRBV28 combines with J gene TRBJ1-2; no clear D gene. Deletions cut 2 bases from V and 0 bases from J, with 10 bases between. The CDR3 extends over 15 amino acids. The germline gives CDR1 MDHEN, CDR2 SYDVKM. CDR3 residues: CASSLGNRANYGYTF. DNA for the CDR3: TGTGCCAGCAGTTTAGGGAACAGAGCTAACTATGGCTACACCTTC.

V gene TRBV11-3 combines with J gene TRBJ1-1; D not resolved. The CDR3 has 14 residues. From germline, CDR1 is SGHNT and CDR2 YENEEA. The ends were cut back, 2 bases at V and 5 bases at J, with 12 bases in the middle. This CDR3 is CASSLSGLGTEAFF. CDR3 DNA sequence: TGTGCCAGCAGCTTATCTGGCCTCGGGACTGAAGCTTTCTTT.

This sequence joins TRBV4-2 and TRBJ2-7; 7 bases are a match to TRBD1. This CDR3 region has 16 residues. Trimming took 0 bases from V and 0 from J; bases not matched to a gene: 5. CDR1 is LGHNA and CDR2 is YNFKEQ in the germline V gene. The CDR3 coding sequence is TGTGCCAGCAGCCAAGAATGGGGACAGAGCTCCTACGAGCAGTACTTC. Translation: CASSQEWGQSSYEQYF.

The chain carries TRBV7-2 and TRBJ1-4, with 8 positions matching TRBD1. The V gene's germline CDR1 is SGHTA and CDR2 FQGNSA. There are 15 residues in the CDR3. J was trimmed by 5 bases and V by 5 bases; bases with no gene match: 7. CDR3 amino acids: CASSASGGGNEKLFF. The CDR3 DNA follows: TGTGCCAGCAGCGCCTCAGGGGGCGGGAATGAAAAACTGTTTTTT. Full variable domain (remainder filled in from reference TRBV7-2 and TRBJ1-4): GAGVSQSPSNKVTEKGKDVELRCDPISGHTALYWYRQSLGQGLEFLIYFQGNSAPDKSGLPSDRFSAERTGGSVSTLTIQRTQQEDSAVYLCASSASGGGNEKLFFGSGTQLSVL.

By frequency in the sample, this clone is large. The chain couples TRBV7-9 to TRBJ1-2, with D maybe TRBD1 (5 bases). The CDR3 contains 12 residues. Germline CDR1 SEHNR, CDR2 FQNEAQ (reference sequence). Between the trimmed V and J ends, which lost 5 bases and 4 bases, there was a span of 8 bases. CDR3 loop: CASSPDTYGYTF. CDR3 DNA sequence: TGTGCCAGCAGCCCGGACACCTATGGCTACACCTTC.

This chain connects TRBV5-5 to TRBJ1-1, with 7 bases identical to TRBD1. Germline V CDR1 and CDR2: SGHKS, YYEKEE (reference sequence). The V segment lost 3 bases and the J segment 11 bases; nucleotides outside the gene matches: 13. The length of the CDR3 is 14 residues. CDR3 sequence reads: CASSSTGARNGAFF. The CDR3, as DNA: TGTGCCAGCAGCTCTACAGGGGCTAGGAATGGGGCTTTCTTT.

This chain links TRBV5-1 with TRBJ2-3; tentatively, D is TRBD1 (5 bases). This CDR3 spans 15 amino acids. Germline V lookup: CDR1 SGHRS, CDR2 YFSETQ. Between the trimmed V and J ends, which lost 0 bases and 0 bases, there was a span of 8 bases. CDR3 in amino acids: CASSLVRQSTDTQYF. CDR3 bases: TGCGCCAGCAGCTTGGTTCGACAGAGCACAGATACGCAGTATTTT.

CDR3 loop: CASSFGVRRTGTYEQYF. CDR3 nucleotide sequence: TGTGCCAGCAGCTTTGGCGTTCGGAGGACGGGAACCTACGAGCAGTACTTC. The rearrangement links TRBV7-8 to TRBJ2-7, with D possibly being TRBD2 (5 bases). Germline V gene lookup returns CDR1 SGHVS and CDR2 FQNEAQ. The CDR3 is 17 amino acids. V was shortened by 3 bases and J by 2 bases, with 20 bases between the two germline ends.

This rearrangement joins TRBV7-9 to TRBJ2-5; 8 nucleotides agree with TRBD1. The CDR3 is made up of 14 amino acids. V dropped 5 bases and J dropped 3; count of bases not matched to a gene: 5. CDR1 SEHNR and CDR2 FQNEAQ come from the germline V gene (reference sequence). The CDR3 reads CASSEGQGEETQYF. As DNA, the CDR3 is TGTGCCAGCAGCGAAGGACAGGGAGAAGAGACCCAGTACTTC. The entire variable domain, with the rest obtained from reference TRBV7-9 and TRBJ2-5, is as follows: DTGVSQNPRHKITKRGQNVTFRCDPISEHNRLYWYRQTLGQGPEFLTYFQNEAQLEKSRLLSDRFSAERPKGSFSTLEIQRTEQGDSAMYLCASSEGQGEETQYFGPGTRLLVL.

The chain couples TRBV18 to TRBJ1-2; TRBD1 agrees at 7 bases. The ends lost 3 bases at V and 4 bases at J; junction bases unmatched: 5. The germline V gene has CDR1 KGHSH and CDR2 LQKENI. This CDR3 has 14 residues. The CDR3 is CASSPRQGAYGYTF. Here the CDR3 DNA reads TGTGCCAGCTCACCCCGACAGGGAGCCTATGGCTACACCTTC.

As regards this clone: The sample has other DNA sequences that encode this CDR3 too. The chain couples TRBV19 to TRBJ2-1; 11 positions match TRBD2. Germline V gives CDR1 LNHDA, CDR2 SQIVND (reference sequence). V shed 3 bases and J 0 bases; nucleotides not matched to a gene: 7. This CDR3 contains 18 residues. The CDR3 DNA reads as TGTGCCAGTAGTATTGGGCTAGCGGGAGGCAGCTCCTACAATGAGCAGTTCTTC. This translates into CASSIGLAGGSSYNEQFF.